This TCR beta chain was identified in a study of T cell responses to AZD1222 COVID-19 vaccine (dated by TCRdb to the early 2020s). Broadly, across the study: AZD1222 recipients whose second dose came at about 4 weeks and those whose second dose came at about 12 weeks were combined into one group, since spike-specific TCR depth and breadth did not differ between the two schedules. A total of approximately 230 trial participants underwent TCR sequencing, of whom nearly 210 received two doses of AZD1222 and some 26 received two doses of the MenACWY control vaccine. Enrollment into the trials was organized by age into subgroups of 18-55, 56-69 and 70-plus years, and those subgroups contained roughly 160, 29 and 62 TCR-sequenced participants, respectively.

The CDR3 regions of human TCRbeta chains were analyzed by immunosequencing. Processing in the source paper ran as follows. Repertoire TCRs were matched against a reference library of SARS-CoV-2-specific TCRs generated with the MIRA antigen-specificity platform. Breadth was defined as the fraction of unique TCRs that were SARS-CoV-2-associated. Depth was defined as the fraction of total T cells that were SARS-CoV-2-associated. Each spike-specific TCR was assigned to its reactive spike region and to a CD4 or CD8 class using the MIRA data. Log10-transformed breadth and depth values were compared by one-way ANOVA with Sidak's multiple comparisons tests. TCRdb stores this immuneACCESS table with in-frame sequences only. Part of the clones is absent; in the studies checked, under half of the shortfall reflects unresolved V genes, and no reason is known for the rest. That table gives V, J and clone size, and the DNA gave D and trimming. For this sample there are roughly 78,000 clones; about 82% appear just once. Of the sample, roughly 3.1% is held by the ten largest clones.

For this clone: Its antigen remains undetermined. No base quality values were provided; no much bigger clone lies one nucleotide off.

Study-level results and caveats: CD4 TCRs associated with the vaccine covered the entire spike protein, and the dominant responses were in regions 160-218 and 743-854. Because no day 14 peak-response samples were available, repertoires were characterized only after the peak T cell response. Epitopes outside the regions mutated in the B.1.351 and B.1.1.7 variants were reportedly recognized by nearly half of the unique spike-specific TCRs. After two AZD1222 doses, both the breadth and the depth of spike-specific TCRs were significantly higher than at day 0 and than in MenACWY recipients. Conclusions about previously exposed vaccinees were limited because only a handful of AZD1222 recipients were SARS-CoV-2 seropositive at baseline. Participants were mostly white British, with more females than males. The authors suggested clonal diversity may have been underestimated. In the small 56-69-year group, the increase in depth fell short of significance, most likely because of low power.

The sample's time point, from its label and the paper: baseline before first vaccination. The vaccinee samples were drawn from two UK trials, COV001 and COV002, one of which was a single-blind randomized controlled phase 2/3 trial testing AZD1222 (ChAdOx1 nCoV-19) in healthy adults. For TCRbeta chain sequencing, PBMC samples were collected from trial participants at day 0 and at day 28 after the second dose. V loses 0 bases, J loses 9 bases, and the germline ends lie 6 bases apart. The germline V gene sets CDR1 to MNHEY and CDR2 to SVGEGT. The CDR3 goes from the cysteine to the phenylalanine over 12 residues. Only the CDR3 region is kept as DNA, spanning 36 bases read in frame from base 1.

The sequencing here drew on peripheral blood, taken on day 0 of AZD1222 vaccination. The clonotype originates from an adult in good health. The V gene is TRBV6-2 or TRBV6-3 and the J gene is TRBJ2-1; too little of a D gene remains to name it. The sequenced DNA: TGTGCCAGCAGTTACTCTGGGGTTGAGCAGTTCTTC. Translated, this is CASSYSGVEQFF.